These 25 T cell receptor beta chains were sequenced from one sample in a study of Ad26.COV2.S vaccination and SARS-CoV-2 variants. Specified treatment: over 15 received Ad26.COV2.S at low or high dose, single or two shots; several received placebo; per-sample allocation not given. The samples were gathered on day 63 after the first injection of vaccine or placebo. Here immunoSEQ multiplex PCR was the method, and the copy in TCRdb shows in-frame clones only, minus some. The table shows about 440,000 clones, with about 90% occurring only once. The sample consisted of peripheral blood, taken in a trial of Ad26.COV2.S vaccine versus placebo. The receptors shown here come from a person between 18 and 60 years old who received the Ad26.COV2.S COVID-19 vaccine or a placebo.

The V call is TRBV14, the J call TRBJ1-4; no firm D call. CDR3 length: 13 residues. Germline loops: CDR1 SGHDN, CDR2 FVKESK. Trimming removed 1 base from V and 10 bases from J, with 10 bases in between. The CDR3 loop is CASSQGEAGKLFF. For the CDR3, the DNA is TGTGCCAGCAGCCAAGGGGAGGCTGGAAAACTGTTTTTT. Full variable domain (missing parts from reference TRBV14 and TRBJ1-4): EAGVTQFPSHSVIEKGQTVTLRCDPISGHDNLYWYRRVMGKEIKFLLHFVKESKQDESGMPNNRFLAERTGGTYSTLKVQPAELEDSGVYFCASSQGEAGKLFFGSGTQLSVL.

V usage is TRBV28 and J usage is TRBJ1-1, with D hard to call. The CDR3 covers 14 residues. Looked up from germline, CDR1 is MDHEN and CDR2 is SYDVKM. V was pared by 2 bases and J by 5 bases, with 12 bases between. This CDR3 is CASSLVPGGTEAFF. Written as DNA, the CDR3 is TGTGCCAGCAGTTTAGTCCCAGGAGGGACTGAAGCTTTCTTT.

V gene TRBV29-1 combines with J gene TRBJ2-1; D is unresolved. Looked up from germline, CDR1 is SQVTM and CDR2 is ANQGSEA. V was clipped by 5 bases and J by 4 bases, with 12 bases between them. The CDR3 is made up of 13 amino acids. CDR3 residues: CSVYPEEYNEQFF. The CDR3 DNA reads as TGCAGCGTTTATCCCGAGGAATACAATGAGCAGTTCTTC.

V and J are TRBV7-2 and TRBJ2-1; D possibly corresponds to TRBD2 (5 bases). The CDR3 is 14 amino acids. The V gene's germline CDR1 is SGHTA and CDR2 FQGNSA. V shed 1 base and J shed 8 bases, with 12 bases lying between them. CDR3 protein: CASSLGRETDEQFF. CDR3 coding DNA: TGTGCCAGCAGCTTAGGACGGGAAACCGATGAGCAGTTCTTC. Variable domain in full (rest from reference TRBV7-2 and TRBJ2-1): GAGVSQSPSNKVTEKGKDVELRCDPISGHTALYWYRQSLGQGLEFLIYFQGNSAPDKSGLPSDRFSAERTGGSVSTLTIQRTQQEDSAVYLCASSLGRETDEQFFGPGTRLTVL.

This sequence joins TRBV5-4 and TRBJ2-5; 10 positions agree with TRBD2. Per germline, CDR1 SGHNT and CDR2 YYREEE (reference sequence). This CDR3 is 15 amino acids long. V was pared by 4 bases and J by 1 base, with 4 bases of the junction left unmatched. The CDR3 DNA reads TGTGCCAGCAGCCCGCTAGCGGGAGCCCAAGAGACCCAGTACTTC. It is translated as CASSPLAGAQETQYF.

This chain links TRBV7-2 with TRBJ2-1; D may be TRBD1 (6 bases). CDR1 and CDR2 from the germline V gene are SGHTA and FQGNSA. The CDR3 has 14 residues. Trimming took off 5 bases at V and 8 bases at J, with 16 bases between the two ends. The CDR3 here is CASSPGHGVDEQFF. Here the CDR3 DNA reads TGTGCCAGCAGCCCGGGACACGGAGTCGATGAGCAGTTCTTC.

The CDR3 bases are TGTGCCAGCAGCTTCCGCAGTTACAATCAGCCCCAGCATTTT. Encoded protein: CASSFRSYNQPQHF. The chain is built from TRBV5-8 and TRBJ1-5; D is unresolved. With 2 bases removed from V and 3 bases from J, the gap between germline ends came to 9 bases. Per germline, CDR1 SGHTS and CDR2 YDEGEE. This CDR3 has 14 residues.

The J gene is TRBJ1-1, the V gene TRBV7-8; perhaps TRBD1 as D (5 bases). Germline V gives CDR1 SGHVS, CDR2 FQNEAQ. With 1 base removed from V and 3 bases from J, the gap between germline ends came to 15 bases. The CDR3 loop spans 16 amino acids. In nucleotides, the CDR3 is TGTGCCAGCAGCTTAGAAGGGGCGGAAGCCGACACTGAAGCTTTCTTT. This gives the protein CASSLEGAEADTEAFF.

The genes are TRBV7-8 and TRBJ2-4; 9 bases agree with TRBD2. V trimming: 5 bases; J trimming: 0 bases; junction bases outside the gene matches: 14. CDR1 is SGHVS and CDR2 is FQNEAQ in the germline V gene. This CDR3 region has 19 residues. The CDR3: CASSLRLAGGTLAKNIQYF. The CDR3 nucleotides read TGTGCCAGCAGCCTGAGGTTGGCGGGAGGGACTCTAGCCAAAAACATTCAGTACTTC.

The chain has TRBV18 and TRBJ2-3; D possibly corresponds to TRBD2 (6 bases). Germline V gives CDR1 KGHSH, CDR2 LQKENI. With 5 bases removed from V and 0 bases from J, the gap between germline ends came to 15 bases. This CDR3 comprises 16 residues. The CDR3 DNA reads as TGTGCCAGCTCAACTAAAGCGGGCATAAGCACAGATACGCAGTATTTT. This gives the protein CASSTKAGISTDTQYF. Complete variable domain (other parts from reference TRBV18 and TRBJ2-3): NAGVMQNPRHLVRRRGQEARLRCSPMKGHSHVYWYRQLPEEGLKFMVYLQKENIIDESGMPKERFSAEFPKEGPSILRIQQVVRGDSAAYFCASSTKAGISTDTQYFGPGTRLTVL.

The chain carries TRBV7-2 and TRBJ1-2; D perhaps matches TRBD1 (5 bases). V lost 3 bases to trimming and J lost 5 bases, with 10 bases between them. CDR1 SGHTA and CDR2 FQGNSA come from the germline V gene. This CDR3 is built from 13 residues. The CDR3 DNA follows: TGTGCCAGCAGCTTTGGGGCGGATTATGGCTACACCTTC. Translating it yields CASSFGADYGYTF.

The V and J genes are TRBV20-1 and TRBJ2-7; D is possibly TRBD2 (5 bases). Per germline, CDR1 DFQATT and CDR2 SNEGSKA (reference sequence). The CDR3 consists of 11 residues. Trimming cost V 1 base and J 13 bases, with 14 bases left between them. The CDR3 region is CSARVGPSRYF. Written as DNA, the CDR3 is TGCAGTGCTAGAGTGGGCCCTAGCAGATACTTC.

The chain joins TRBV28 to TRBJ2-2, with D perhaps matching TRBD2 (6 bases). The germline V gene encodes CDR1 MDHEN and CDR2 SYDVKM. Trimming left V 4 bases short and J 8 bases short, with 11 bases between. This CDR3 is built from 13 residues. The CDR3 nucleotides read TGTGCCAGCAGTTGGCCGGGGGAAGGGGAGCTGTTTTTT. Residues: CASSWPGEGELFF. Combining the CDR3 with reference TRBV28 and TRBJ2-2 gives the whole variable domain DVKVTQSSRYLVKRTGEKVFLECVQDMDHENMFWYRQDPGLGLRLIYFSYDVKMKEKGDIPEGYSVSREKKERFSLILESASTNQTSMYLCASSWPGEGELFFGEGSRLTVL.

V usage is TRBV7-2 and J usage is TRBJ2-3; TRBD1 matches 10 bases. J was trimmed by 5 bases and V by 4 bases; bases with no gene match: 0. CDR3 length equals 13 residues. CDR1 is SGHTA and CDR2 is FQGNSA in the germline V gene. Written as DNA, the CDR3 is TGTGCCAGCAGCTGGGACAGGGGAGATACGCAGTATTTT. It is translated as CASSWDRGDTQYF.

For the CDR3, the DNA is TGCGCCAGCAGCCCCCAGTGGAGGGGTACTGAAGCTTTCTTT. It specifies CASSPQWRGTEAFF. This chain uses TRBV5-1 with TRBJ1-1; D might be TRBD1 (5 bases). The germline gives CDR1 SGHRS, CDR2 YFSETQ. V was pared by 4 bases and J by 5 bases, with 15 bases between. There are 14 residues in the CDR3. The full variable domain, completed using reference TRBV5-1 and TRBJ1-1, is KAGVTQTPRYLIKTRGQQVTLSCSPISGHRSVSWYQQTPGQGLQFLFEYFSETQRNKGNFPGRFSGRQFSNSRSEMNVSTLELGDSALYLCASSPQWRGTEAFFGQGTRLTVV.

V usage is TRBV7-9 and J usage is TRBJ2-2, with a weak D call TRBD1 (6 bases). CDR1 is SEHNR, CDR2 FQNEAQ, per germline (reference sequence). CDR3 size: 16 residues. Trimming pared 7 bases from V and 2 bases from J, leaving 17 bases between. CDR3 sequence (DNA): TGTGCCAGCAAATTCCCCGACAGGAGAAACACCGGGGAGCTGTTTTTT. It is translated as CASKFPDRRNTGELFF.

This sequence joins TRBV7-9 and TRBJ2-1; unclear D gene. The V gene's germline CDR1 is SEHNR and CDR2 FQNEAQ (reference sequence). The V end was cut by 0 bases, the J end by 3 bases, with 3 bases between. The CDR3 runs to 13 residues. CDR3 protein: CASSLANYNEQFF. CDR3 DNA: TGTGCCAGCAGCTTAGCGAACTACAATGAGCAGTTCTTC. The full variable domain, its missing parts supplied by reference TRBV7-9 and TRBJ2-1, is DTGVSQNPRHKITKRGQNVTFRCDPISEHNRLYWYRQTLGQGPEFLTYFQNEAQLEKSRLLSDRFSAERPKGSFSTLEIQRTEQGDSAMYLCASSLANYNEQFFGPGTRLTVL.

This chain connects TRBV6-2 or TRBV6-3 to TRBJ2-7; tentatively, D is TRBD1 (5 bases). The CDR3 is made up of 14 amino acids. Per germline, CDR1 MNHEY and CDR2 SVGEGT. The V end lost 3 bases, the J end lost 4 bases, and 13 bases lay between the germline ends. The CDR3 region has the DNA TGTGCCAGCAGTTATTTTCCGCCAGGGTACGAGCAGTACTTC. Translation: CASSYFPPGYEQYF.

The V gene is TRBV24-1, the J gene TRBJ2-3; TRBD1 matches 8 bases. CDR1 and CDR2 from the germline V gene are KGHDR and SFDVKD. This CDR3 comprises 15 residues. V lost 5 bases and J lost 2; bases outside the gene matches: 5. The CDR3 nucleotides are TGTGCCACCAGTGGAGTGACAGGGGACACAGATACGCAGTATTTT. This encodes CATSGVTGDTDTQYF.

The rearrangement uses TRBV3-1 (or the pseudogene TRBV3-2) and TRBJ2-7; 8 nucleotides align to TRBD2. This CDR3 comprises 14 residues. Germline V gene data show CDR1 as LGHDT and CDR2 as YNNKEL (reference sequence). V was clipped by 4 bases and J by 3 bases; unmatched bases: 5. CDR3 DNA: TGTGCCAGCAGCCCGAGCGGGAGTGGCTACGAGCAGTACTTC. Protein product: CASSPSGSGYEQYF.

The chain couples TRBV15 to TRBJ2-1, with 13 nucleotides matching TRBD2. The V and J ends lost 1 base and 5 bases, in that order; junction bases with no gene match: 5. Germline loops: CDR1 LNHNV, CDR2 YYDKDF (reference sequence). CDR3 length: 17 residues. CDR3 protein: CATSRGRTSGRDNEQFF. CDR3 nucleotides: TGTGCCACCAGCAGAGGAAGGACTAGCGGGAGAGACAATGAGCAGTTCTTC.

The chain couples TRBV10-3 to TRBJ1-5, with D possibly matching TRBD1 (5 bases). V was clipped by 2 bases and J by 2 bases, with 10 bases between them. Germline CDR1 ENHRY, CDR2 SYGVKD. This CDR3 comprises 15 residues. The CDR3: CAISEARAGNQPQHF. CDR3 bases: TGTGCCATCAGTGAGGCCAGGGCGGGCAATCAGCCCCAGCATTTT.

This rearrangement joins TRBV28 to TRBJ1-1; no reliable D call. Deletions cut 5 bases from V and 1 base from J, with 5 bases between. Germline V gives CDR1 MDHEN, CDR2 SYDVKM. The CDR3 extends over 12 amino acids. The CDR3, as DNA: TGTGCCAGCAGTAGACGGAACACTGAAGCTTTCTTT. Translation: CASSRRNTEAFF.

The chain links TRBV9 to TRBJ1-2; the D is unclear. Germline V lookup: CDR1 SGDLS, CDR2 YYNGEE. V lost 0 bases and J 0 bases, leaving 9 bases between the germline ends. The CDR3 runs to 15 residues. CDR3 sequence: CASSVAANPNYGYTF. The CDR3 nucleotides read TGTGCCAGCAGCGTAGCGGCAAATCCTAACTATGGCTACACCTTC.

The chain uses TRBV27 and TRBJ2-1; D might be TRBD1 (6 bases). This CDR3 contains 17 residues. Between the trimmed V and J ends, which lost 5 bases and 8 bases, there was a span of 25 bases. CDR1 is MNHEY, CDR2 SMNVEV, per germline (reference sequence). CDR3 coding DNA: TGTGCCAGCAGTCGAACCGGGACAACCGAGGGTCGCTATGAGCAGTTCTTC. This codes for CASSRTGTTEGRYEQFF.